What follows are 23 T cell receptor beta chains derived from one specimen sequenced in a study of cytomegalovirus exposure and HLA in healthy donors. The PCR was carried out with 60 Vbeta primers and 13 Jbeta primers. Assay used: immunoSEQ multiplex PCR; TCRdb lists only in-frame clones, some missing. The sample lists 81,000 or so clones; 75% to 85% were seen once. Sequenced input: PBMCs. These receptors all come from a man in his fifties in good health and CMV-seropositive.

The chain joins TRBV10-3 to TRBJ1-2; D uncertain. In germline, CDR1 is ENHRY, CDR2 SYGVKD. Trimming removed 10 bases from V and 0 bases from J, with 15 bases in between. There are 14 residues in the CDR3. CDR3 sequence reads: CATTPNLANYGYTF. In DNA form, the CDR3 reads TGTGCCACAACCCCAAACTTAGCTAACTATGGCTACACCTTC.

This clone showed up just once. The chain couples TRBV9 to TRBJ2-1, with D perhaps matching TRBD2 (5 bases). From germline, CDR1 is SGDLS and CDR2 YYNGEE. V was shortened by 0 bases and J by 4 bases, with 8 bases between the two germline ends. CDR3 length: 14 residues. The CDR3 DNA reads as TGTGCCAGCAGCGTAGGCGGGCAGTACAATGAGCAGTTCTTC. Translation gives CASSVGGQYNEQFF.

V is TRBV14 and J is TRBJ1-4; unclear D gene. The CDR3 loop spans 15 amino acids. V was shortened by 3 bases and J by 0 bases, with 8 bases between the two germline ends. Germline-derived CDR1 and CDR2 are SGHDN and FVKESK. The CDR3 DNA sequence: TGTGCCAGCAGCCAGAGGTTTGCAACTAATGAAAAACTGTTTTTT. Translation gives CASSQRFATNEKLFF.

This clone has only one observation. The chain uses TRBV2 and TRBJ1-2, with TRBD1 identical over 8 bases. The CDR3 is 14 amino acids. The trim removed 0 bases at V and 8 bases at J, leaving 5 bases unmatched. Germline loops: CDR1 SNHLY, CDR2 FYNNEI. For the CDR3, the DNA is TGTGCCAGCAGTGAAGCGCAGGGGGCGGACGGCTACACCTTC. Its translation: CASSEAQGADGYTF. The full variable domain, rest sourced from reference TRBV2 and TRBJ1-2, is EPEVTQTPSHQVTQMGQEVILRCVPISNHLYFYWYRQILGQKVEFLVSFYNNEISEKSEIFDDQFSVERPDGSNFTLKIRSTKLEDSAMYFCASSEAQGADGYTFGSGTRLTVV.

The chain is built from TRBV7-3 and TRBJ2-1, with no clear D. Germline V gives CDR1 SGHTA, CDR2 FQGTGA. The CDR3 has 15 amino acids. V was cut by 3 bases and J by 4 bases, with 13 bases left in between. The DNA of the CDR3 is TGTGCCAGCAGCTTCTCTCCGGGTGAATACAATGAGCAGTTCTTC. Translation gives CASSFSPGEYNEQFF. The full variable domain, its missing parts supplied by reference TRBV7-3 and TRBJ2-1, is GAGVSQTPSNKVTEKGKYVELRCDPISGHTALYWYRQSLGQGPEFLIYFQGTGAADDSGLPNDRFFAVRPEGSVSTLKIQRTERGDSAVYLCASSFSPGEYNEQFFGPGTRLTVL.

J is TRBJ2-1 and V is TRBV15; 8 bases are shared with TRBD1. V gave up 3 bases and J gave up 1 base; unmatched junction bases: 8. Per germline, CDR1 LNHNV and CDR2 YYDKDF (reference sequence). CDR3 length: 17 amino acids. DNA for the CDR3: TGTGCCACCAGCAGCACCTTTAACAGGGGGTCCTACAATGAGCAGTTCTTC. Its protein is CATSSTFNRGSYNEQFF.

V usage is TRBV30 and J usage is TRBJ2-1; the D gene is possibly TRBD2 (6 bases). The CDR3 sequence is 14 residues long. Germline values: CDR1 GTSNPN, CDR2 SVGIG (reference sequence). V was clipped by 4 bases and J by 3 bases, with 13 bases between them. In DNA, the CDR3 is TGTGCCTGGATGTTGGGCGGGAACTACAATGAGCAGTTCTTC. Amino acids: CAWMLGGNYNEQFF.

The genes are TRBV6-6 and TRBJ2-7, with a possible D match to TRBD2 (5 bases). CDR1 MNHNY and CDR2 SVGAGI come from the germline V gene (reference sequence). V lost 6 bases and J 6 bases, leaving 12 bases between the germline ends. The CDR3 is 12 amino acids. The CDR3 coding sequence is TGTGCCAGCAGACCCCGGGGAGCCGAGCAGTACTTC. Its translation is CASRPRGAEQYF.

This clone has only one observation. The V call is TRBV6-1, the J call TRBJ2-7; D might be TRBD1 (6 bases). The germline V and J ends were trimmed by 6 bases and 2 bases, with 11 bases remaining between them. The CDR3 totals 13 residues. CDR1 is MNHNS and CDR2 is SASEGT in the germline V gene. CDR3 coding DNA: TGTGCCAGCAGACAGGGAAGCACCTACGAGCAGTACTTC. Its translation is CASRQGSTYEQYF.

J is TRBJ2-5 and V is TRBV4-2, with 8 bases that match TRBD1. The CDR3 is made up of 15 amino acids. The V and J ends lost 4 bases and 2 bases, in that order; junction bases with no gene match: 6. Germline lookup yields CDR1 LGHNA and CDR2 YNFKEQ. The CDR3 region is CASSRATGGQETQYF. The CDR3 DNA reads as TGTGCCAGCAGCCGGGCAACAGGGGGACAAGAGACCCAGTACTTC.

Turning to this clone: The same CDR3 also results from other DNA sequences found in this sample. The V and J genes are TRBV19 and TRBJ2-2, with a possible D match to TRBD1 (6 bases). Trimming took off 8 bases at V and 5 bases at J, with 18 bases between the two ends. The germline V gene has CDR1 LNHDA and CDR2 SQIVND (reference sequence). This CDR3 has 15 amino acids. The CDR3 nucleotides read TGTGCCAGTTGTCTGGGGCAGGGGTTAACCGGGGAGCTGTTTTTT. Translated: CASCLGQGLTGELFF.

This clone was recorded a few times. V and J are TRBV7-9 and TRBJ2-1; 11 nucleotides align to TRBD2. The germline V gene encodes CDR1 SEHNR and CDR2 FQNEAQ (reference sequence). CDR3 length: 18 residues. The J segment lost 5 bases and the V segment lost 3 bases, leaving 12 bases of the junction unmatched. The CDR3 loop reads CASSLPRRLAGGNNEQFF. The CDR3 DNA reads TGTGCCAGCAGCTTGCCGCGGAGGCTAGCGGGAGGAAACAATGAGCAGTTCTTC.

The V call is TRBV7-8, the J call TRBJ2-1; TRBD2 aligns across 9 bases. Unmatched junction bases numbered 7, after V lost 6 bases and J lost 4 bases. Per the germline V gene, CDR1 is SGHVS and CDR2 is FQNEAQ. The CDR3 has 15 amino acids. Here the CDR3 DNA reads TGTGCCAGCAGGGTAAAGCGGGAGGCGTACAATGAGCAGTTCTTC. It encodes CASRVKREAYNEQFF.

The rearrangement uses TRBV28 and TRBJ2-7, with 7 bases matching TRBD2. CDR1 and CDR2 (germline): MDHEN, SYDVKM. V shed 10 bases and J 4 bases; nucleotides not matched to a gene: 10. This CDR3 has 13 residues. CDR3 protein: CATVGGGAYEQYF. CDR3 nucleotides: TGTGCCACCGTCGGGGGAGGGGCATACGAGCAGTACTTC. The variable domain in full, with the rest retrieved from reference TRBV28 and TRBJ2-7, is DVKVTQSSRYLVKRTGEKVFLECVQDMDHENMFWYRQDPGLGLRLIYFSYDVKMKEKGDIPEGYSVSREKKERFSLILESASTNQTSMYLCATVGGGAYEQYFGPGTRLTVT.

The chain recombines TRBV7-2 with TRBJ2-4; a possible D gene is TRBD1 (5 bases). The V gene's germline CDR1 is SGHTA and CDR2 FQGNSA. With 5 bases removed from V and 0 bases from J, the gap between germline ends came to 8 bases. This CDR3 contains 14 residues. CDR3 DNA: TGTGCCAGCAGCGGCAGGGTAGCCAAAAACATTCAGTACTTC. Protein product: CASSGRVAKNIQYF.

The chain recombines TRBV5-5 with TRBJ2-2; D is ambiguous. The germline V gene encodes CDR1 SGHKS and CDR2 YYEKEE (reference sequence). Trimming pared 4 bases from V and 0 bases from J, leaving 16 bases between. CDR3 length: 17 amino acids. CDR3 sequence: CASSQSWASPNTGELFF. As DNA, the CDR3 is TGTGCCAGCAGCCAAAGTTGGGCCAGCCCGAACACCGGGGAGCTGTTTTTT.

The rearrangement joins TRBV5-1 to TRBJ2-5, with 7 bases that match TRBD2. Germline V gene sequence: CDR1 SGHRS, CDR2 YFSETQ. Trimming at V came to 0 bases and at J to 1 base, leaving 6 bases not matched to a gene. This CDR3 comprises 16 residues. Here the CDR3 DNA reads TGCGCCAGCAGCTTGGCCCCGAGCGGGGTCCAAGAGACCCAGTACTTC. This encodes CASSLAPSGVQETQYF.

This clone appeared once. The chain carries TRBV9 and TRBJ2-3, with D possibly matching TRBD2 (5 bases). The germline V gene has CDR1 SGDLS and CDR2 YYNGEE. The CDR3 contains 15 residues. Deletions cut 0 bases from V and 6 bases from J, with 14 bases between. This CDR3 is CASSVGRSGRDTQYF. CDR3 in DNA: TGTGCCAGCAGCGTAGGGAGAAGCGGCCGTGATACGCAGTATTTT.

This chain links TRBV19 with TRBJ1-1, with D hard to call. Germline V gene sequence: CDR1 LNHDA, CDR2 SQIVND (reference sequence). This CDR3 region has 13 residues. Trimming cost V 6 bases and J 1 base, with 9 bases left between them. Here the CDR3 DNA reads TGTGCCAGTAGGCGGGCAGGGAACACTGAAGCTTTCTTT. This sequence encodes CASRRAGNTEAFF.

The chain combines TRBV7-8 with TRBJ1-2; D ambiguous. Per the germline V gene, CDR1 is SGHVS and CDR2 is FQNEAQ. There are 13 residues in the CDR3. V lost 1 base, J lost 8 bases, and 11 bases lay in between. In DNA, the CDR3 is TGTGCCAGCAGCTTAGAAGCGGGTCTAGGCTACACCTTC. This sequence encodes CASSLEAGLGYTF.

The chain joins TRBV9 to TRBJ2-5; 7 bases are shared with TRBD1. The DNA end lines up better with TRBJ2-7; the J call may be wrong. This CDR3 has 14 amino acids. Germline V gives CDR1 SGDLS, CDR2 YYNGEE. CDR3 DNA sequence: TGTGCCAGCAGCAACGGGGACAGCTCCTACGAGCAGTACTTC. It is translated as CASSNGDSSYEQYF.

V and J are TRBV7-9 and TRBJ1-1; 7 bases agree with TRBD1. The V segment lost 2 bases and the J segment 4 bases; nucleotides outside the gene matches: 4. The CDR3 is 14 amino acids. Per germline, CDR1 SEHNR and CDR2 FQNEAQ (reference sequence). Here the CDR3 reads CASSLQGDTTEAFF. The CDR3 region has the DNA TGTGCCAGCAGCTTACAGGGGGATACCACTGAAGCTTTCTTT.

This chain connects TRBV11-2 to TRBJ1-1; the D gene is possibly TRBD1 (6 bases). Per the germline V gene, CDR1 is SGHAT and CDR2 is FQNNGV. The CDR3 runs 15 residues. V lost 2 bases and J 1 base, leaving 11 bases between the germline ends. The CDR3 DNA is TGTGCCAGCAGCTTACTTCAGGGGCCGAACACTGAAGCTTTCTTT. Its translation is CASSLLQGPNTEAFF. The full variable domain, in which reference TRBV11-2 and TRBJ1-1 provide the parts outside the CDR3, is EAGVAQSPRYKIIEKRQSVAFWCNPISGHATLYWYQQILGQGPKLLIQFQNNGVVDDSQLPKDRFSAERLKGVDSTLKIQPAKLEDSAVYLCASSLLQGPNTEAFFGQGTRLTVV.